The 14 T cell receptor beta chains in this list originate from one sample, sequenced in a study of blood T cell repertoires in COVID-19. The method was immunoSEQ multiplex PCR; TCRdb's version includes in-frame clones alone and lacks a portion of them. The profile shows roughly 250,000 clones, about 90% of them singletons. Sequencing input: PBMCs or T cells enriched from blood (not recorded which). The receptor source for this set is a human donor in a cohort exposed to, infected with or recovered from COVID-19 (not recorded which). The donor label of this sample is uncertain.

The chain has TRBV6-5 and TRBJ2-7; TRBD1 aligns across 11 bases. Losses at the gene ends were 7 bases for V and 7 bases for J; bases not matched to a gene: 6. The CDR3 consists of 13 residues. Looked up from germline, CDR1 is MNHEY and CDR2 is SVGAGI. The CDR3 here is CASIRTGGGEQYF. CDR3 nucleotide sequence: TGTGCCAGCATCCGGACAGGGGGCGGTGAGCAGTACTTC.

This clone was seen just once. V gene TRBV20-1 combines with J gene TRBJ2-3, with D possibly TRBD2 on 5 matching bases. The CDR3 spans 15 residues. The ends were cut back, 3 bases at V and 1 base at J, with 14 bases in the middle. The V gene's germline CDR1 is DFQATT and CDR2 SNEGSKA (reference sequence). The CDR3 DNA reads as TGCAGTGCTAGTCGGGGTTCAGTCGGCACAGATACGCAGTATTTT. Translated: CSASRGSVGTDTQYF.

V usage is TRBV4-1 and J usage is TRBJ1-1; weak D call: TRBD1 (6 bases). The germline CDR1 and CDR2 sequences are MGHRA and YSYEKL. Trimming shortened V by 7 bases and J by 2 bases, and 23 bases separated the two germline ends. The CDR3 runs to 17 residues. DNA for the CDR3: TGCGCCAGCACGCCTGTTGGCTCCGGACAGCTAAACACTGAAGCTTTCTTT. Its protein is CASTPVGSGQLNTEAFF.

This chain links TRBV2 with TRBJ2-7; 9 nucleotides align to TRBD1. The CDR3 runs to 14 residues. V shed 4 bases and J 3 bases; nucleotides not matched to a gene: 4. The germline gives CDR1 SNHLY, CDR2 FYNNEI. CDR3 in amino acids: CASSGWGQGYEQYF. The DNA of the CDR3 is TGTGCCAGCAGTGGGTGGGGACAGGGCTACGAGCAGTACTTC.

The chain carries TRBV9 and TRBJ2-3; 12 nucleotides match TRBD2. The CDR3 contains 16 residues. Per germline, CDR1 SGDLS and CDR2 YYNGEE. J lost 2 bases, V lost 4 bases, and 5 bases had no gene match. The CDR3 loop is CASSPRTSGTTDTQYF. In nucleotides, the CDR3 is TGTGCCAGCAGCCCCCGGACTAGCGGGACCACAGATACGCAGTATTTT. The entire variable domain, with the rest obtained from reference TRBV9 and TRBJ2-3, is as follows: DSGVTQTPKHLITATGQRVTLRCSPRSGDLSVYWYQQSLDQGLQFLIQYYNGEERAKGNILERFSAQQFPDLHSELNLSSLELGDSALYFCASSPRTSGTTDTQYFGPGTRLTVL.

The chain combines TRBV5-1 with TRBJ1-1, with D hard to call. Germline assignment: CDR1 SGHRS and CDR2 YFSETQ. The CDR3 runs to 13 residues. Trimming took 2 bases from V and 0 from J, leaving 5 bases between them. The CDR3 DNA is TGCGCCAGCAGCTTTACACTGAACACTGAAGCTTTCTTT. Amino acids: CASSFTLNTEAFF.

The V and J genes are TRBV7-2 and TRBJ2-2, with 7 nucleotides matching TRBD1. Per germline, CDR1 SGHTA and CDR2 FQGNSA. V was clipped by 5 bases and J by 1 base; unmatched bases: 4. The CDR3 has 15 amino acids. The CDR3, as DNA: TGTGCCAGCAGCCCCGACAGGGTGAACACCGGGGAGCTGTTTTTT. Translation: CASSPDRVNTGELFF.

The chain links TRBV5-8 to TRBJ1-4; D is ambiguous. Germline V gives CDR1 SGHTS, CDR2 YDEGEE. The CDR3 consists of 11 residues. Trimming left V 2 bases short and J 8 bases short, with 4 bases between. CDR3 coding DNA: TGTGCCAGCAGCTTATCGGAAAAACTGTTTTTT. It is translated as CASSLSEKLFF.

V is TRBV27 and J is TRBJ2-7, with TRBD2 identical over 7 bases. The junction had 11 bases not matched to a gene; V was cut back by 6 bases and J by 3 bases. The CDR3 loop spans 15 amino acids. Germline CDR1 and CDR2: MNHEY and SMNVEV (reference sequence). The CDR3 loop is CASSVSGAIFYEQYF. The CDR3 coding sequence is TGTGCCAGCAGCGTGAGCGGGGCTATTTTCTACGAGCAGTACTTC.

The chain's CDR3 is CASSPDGNYGYTF. The CDR3 DNA sequence: TGTGCCAGCAGTCCTGACGGGAACTATGGCTACACCTTC. The chain carries TRBV27 and TRBJ1-2, with D hard to call. The V and J ends lost 5 bases and 2 bases respectively, with 9 bases between them. The CDR3 is 13 residues long. Germline CDR1 is MNHEY and CDR2 is SMNVEV (reference sequence).

The CDR3 DNA follows: TGCGCCAGCAGCTTGCTAACAGGTTACAATTCACCCCTCCACTTT. Translated: CASSLLTGYNSPLHF. The chain combines TRBV5-1 with TRBJ1-6; D perhaps matches TRBD1 (5 bases). V dropped 1 base and J dropped 7 bases, with 12 bases sitting between them. The CDR3 spans 15 residues. The germline CDR1 and CDR2 sequences are SGHRS and YFSETQ.

The J gene is TRBJ2-1, the V gene TRBV9, with TRBD2 identical over 15 bases. This CDR3 has 15 residues. The germline CDR1 and CDR2 sequences are SGDLS and YYNGEE. V shed 3 bases, J shed 7 bases, and the junction held 2 bases outside the gene matches. The CDR3 region has the DNA TGTGCCAGCAGCGCGGGACTAGCGGGGGGTAATGAGCAGTTCTTC. Its translation: CASSAGLAGGNEQFF.

The V gene is TRBV12-5, the J gene TRBJ2-2, with 9 bases identical to TRBD1. The CDR3 length is 19 residues. Germline assignment: CDR1 LGHNT and CDR2 FRNRAP. V shed 9 bases and J 7 bases; nucleotides not matched to a gene: 24. The CDR3 bases are TGTGCTAGCCACCCAGATCACCTATTCCGGGACAGGGTGAACGGGGAGCTGTTTTTT. It encodes CASHPDHLFRDRVNGELFF.

The genes are TRBV19 and TRBJ1-2, with D possibly TRBD1 on 6 matching bases. This CDR3 region has 15 residues. Germline V lookup: CDR1 LNHDA, CDR2 SQIVND (reference sequence). Trimming cost V 5 bases and J 3 bases, with 16 bases left between them. CDR3 nucleotide sequence: TGTGCCAGTAGTGCCTACAGGGAGTCCGACTATGGCTACACCTTC. Translating gives CASSAYRESDYGYTF.